This T cell receptor (beta chain) was documented in a study of blood T cell repertoires in COVID-19. Overall study: Acute-phase and convalescent COVID-19 samples originated in the United States, Italy and Spain. Sources were T cells, B-cell-depleted T cells, or PBMCs; the material itself was cDNA or gDNA.

Original analysis: Reference gene primers were amplified, and this amplification served to estimate nucleated cell counts. The assay was immunoSEQ multiplex PCR, and TCRdb's table has in-frame clones only and misses some. The DNA was the basis for D and trimming; V, J and clone size are from that table. Of about 68,000 clones listed, nearly 90% are singletons. The specimen was peripheral blood. The TCR sequence derives from a woman aged 45-65 years with COVID-19, enrolled during active disease.

CDR3 loop: CAWSVGDRGSPLHF. The CDR3 DNA is TGTGCCTGGAGTGTGGGGGACAGGGGCTCACCCCTCCACTTT. The V and J genes are TRBV30 and TRBJ1-6; 10 bases fit TRBD1. V lost 0 bases, J lost 10 bases, and 3 bases stayed unmatched. Looked up from germline, CDR1 is GTSNPN and CDR2 is SVGIG (reference sequence). This CDR3 region has 14 residues. Combining the CDR3 with reference TRBV30 and TRBJ1-6 gives the whole variable domain SQTIHQWPATLVQPVGSPLSLECTVEGTSNPNLYWYRQAAGRGLQLLFYSVGIGQISSEVPQNLSASRPQDRQFILSSKKLLLSDSGFYLCAWSVGDRGSPLHFGNGTRLTVT.